This TCR beta chain is drawn from a study of regulatory T cells in long-lasting Graves disease. For TCR beta, libraries came from iRepertoire HTBI primers and Arm-PCR of CDR3 regions. TCRdb independently ran MiXCR on the multiplex PCR reads; one entry per CDR3 protein. The data hold roughly 350,000 distinct CDR3 sequences, with about 17% observed a single time. A word on this clonotype: The antigen remains unidentified. This likely came from a read error, as a far larger clone is one base away.

Study outcomes and limitations: There were preferences for TRBV28, TRBJ1-2 and TRBJ2-5 in persistent disease.

Specified time point: newly diagnosed GD, antithyroid drugs for less than 3 months. Making the TCR library involved RNA that had been extracted from PBMCs. As collected, the peripheral blood samples measured nine milliliters each and went into EDTA tubes. CDR3 length: 15 amino acids. Another study also made use of these data, one on T cells in Graves' hyperthyroidism and ophthalmopathy. That investigation notes: Clinicians diagnosed patients from clinical symptoms, serum thyroxine and TRAb, thyroid ultrasound and orbital computed tomography. RT-PCR in the first round (using the HTBI primer set) targeted the TCR CDR3.

The chain recombines TRBV12-3 or TRBV12-4 with TRBJ2-1, with D maybe TRBD2 (6 bases). The DNA matches TRBJ2-5 better at its end, which makes the J call doubtful. The specimen comprised peripheral blood mononuclear cells (PBMCs), sampled at new diagnosis, from a patient treated with antithyroid drugs. The sequence was obtained from a woman aged 18-29 years with Graves disease. For the CDR3, the DNA is TGTCCCAGCAGTTTCCGGGACTTAGGGAAAGAGACCCAGTACTTC. Its translation: CPSSFRDLGKETQYF.